This T cell receptor (beta chain) was sequenced in a study of OX40 agonist ivuxolimab in advanced cancers. This clone was seen only once. Sequencing used immunoSEQ multiplex PCR; TCRdb keeps in-frame clones, though not all of them. The profile covers fewer than 85,000 clones, with approximately 84% appearing a single time and roughly 4.5% taken by the ten largest. This CDR3 is built from 13 residues. Germline CDR1 is SGHTA and CDR2 is FQGTGA. V lost 2 bases, J lost 5 bases, and 9 bases lay in between. The V gene is TRBV7-3, the J gene TRBJ2-5; D is undetermined. The clonotype was recovered from an adult with an advanced solid tumor such as melanoma, head and neck, liver or kidney cancer. The sequenced sample was CD4+ or CD8+ T cells sorted from blood, obtained in a trial of the OX40 agonist ivuxolimab. CDR3 residues: CASSLGFGETQYF. The CDR3 nucleotides read TGTGCCAGCAGCTTAGGGTTTGGGGAGACCCAGTACTTC.